These 14 T cell receptor beta chains originate from one sample sequenced in a study of blood T cell repertoires in COVID-19 (dated by TCRdb to 2019 to 2021). Receptors were amplified or captured by the immunoSEQ multiplex PCR assay. TCRdb provides this immuneACCESS table in a form limited to in-frame rearrangements. Some clones are lacking; in checked studies, under half of them reflect an unresolved V gene, and why the rest are absent is not known. This sample gives 200,000 to 250,000 clones in total; about 86% of them show up just once. The ten largest clones take up roughly 2.3% of the sample. The sequencing input was peripheral blood. These receptors all stem from a woman aged 55-69 years with acute or convalescent COVID-19.

This clone has only a few counts. The genes are TRBV9 and TRBJ2-7; 7 bases match TRBD1. The CDR3 sequence is 15 residues long. Germline CDR1 SGDLS, CDR2 YYNGEE. J gave up 2 bases and V 4 bases, and 9 bases lay outside the gene matches. CDR3 DNA: TGTGCCAGCAGCCCTTCTTGGGACAGCCCCTACGAGCAGTACTTC. This codes for CASSPSWDSPYEQYF.

V gene TRBV6-1 combines with J gene TRBJ1-3; no reliable D call. Deletions cut 2 bases from V and 0 bases from J, with 5 bases between. This CDR3 is 14 amino acids long. The germline V gene encodes CDR1 MNHNS and CDR2 SASEGT. This chain's CDR3 is CASSEPSSGNTIYF. As DNA, the CDR3 is TGTGCCAGCAGTGAACCGAGCTCTGGAAACACCATATATTTT.

This clone has a single count. The chain couples TRBV3-1 (or the pseudogene TRBV3-2) to TRBJ1-2; 7 nucleotides match TRBD1. The CDR3 contains 14 residues. Germline V gene lookup returns CDR1 LGHDT and CDR2 YNNKEL (reference sequence). After removal of 0 bases from V and 7 bases from J, the junction contained 5 bases not matched to a gene. The CDR3 nucleotides are TGTGCCAGCAGCCAAGAGGTACAGGGGCTTGGCTACACCTTC. Amino acids: CASSQEVQGLGYTF.

This clone was detected a few times. The chain couples TRBV30 to TRBJ2-1, with 10 bases lining up with TRBD2. CDR1 is GTSNPN and CDR2 is SVGIG in the germline V gene (reference sequence). The junction had 7 bases not matched to a gene; V was cut back by 5 bases and J by 6 bases. The CDR3 loop spans 14 amino acids. Written as DNA, the CDR3 is TGTGCCTGGGGCCCGGGACTAGCGACCAATGAGCAGTTCTTC. Residues: CAWGPGLATNEQFF.

This clone was counted a single time. V is TRBV6-1 and J is TRBJ1-6; D is ambiguous. Germline CDR1 reads MNHNS; CDR2 reads SASEGT. V was clipped by 0 bases and J by 7 bases, with 7 bases between them. The CDR3 totals 14 residues. CDR3 DNA sequence: TGTGCCAGCAGTGAAGCAGGGAGGAATTCACCCCTCCACTTT. It encodes CASSEAGRNSPLHF.

This clone showed up just once. This chain links TRBV30 with TRBJ2-3; D is uncertain. Germline V lookup: CDR1 GTSNPN, CDR2 SVGIG (reference sequence). The CDR3 consists of 14 residues. Trimming removed 3 bases from V and 2 bases from J, with 12 bases in between. Written as DNA, the CDR3 is TGTGCCTGGAGCCGTCTCCTGTTCACAGATACGCAGTATTTT. Translating gives CAWSRLLFTDTQYF.

The chain uses TRBV28 and TRBJ2-1; tentatively, D is TRBD1 (6 bases). The CDR3 is 15 residues long. The ends were cut back, 6 bases at V and 4 bases at J, with 16 bases in the middle. CDR1 is MDHEN and CDR2 is SYDVKM in the germline V gene. The CDR3 protein is CASRPGTPGYNEQFF. The CDR3 DNA is TGTGCCAGCAGACCCGGGACACCTGGTTACAATGAGCAGTTCTTC.

The chain joins TRBV27 to TRBJ2-7, with a tentative D call TRBD2 (7 bases). The ends were cut back, 5 bases at V and 3 bases at J, with 17 bases in the middle. CDR3 length: 15 residues. Germline V lookup: CDR1 MNHEY, CDR2 SMNVEV (reference sequence). CDR3 in DNA: TGTGCCAGCAGTCCCGTAACAGGGAGGGGCTACGAGCAGTACTTC. Its translation is CASSPVTGRGYEQYF.

V usage is TRBV5-4 and J usage is TRBJ2-5, with a tentative D call TRBD2 (6 bases). The CDR3 covers 14 residues. Germline values: CDR1 SGHNT, CDR2 YYREEE (reference sequence). Between the trimmed V and J ends, which lost 0 bases and 5 bases, there was a span of 11 bases. CDR3 nucleotide sequence: TGTGCCAGCAGCTTGGACCGCCGGGGGGAGACCCAGTACTTC. Protein sequence: CASSLDRRGETQYF.

J is TRBJ1-4 and V is TRBV7-2; D is unresolved. V was trimmed by 3 bases and J by 0 bases, leaving 11 bases between them. Germline V gene sequence: CDR1 SGHTA, CDR2 FQGNSA. This CDR3 is built from 16 residues. As DNA, the CDR3 is TGTGCCAGCAGCTTCGATGGAGGTGCAACTAATGAAAAACTGTTTTTT. Translating it yields CASSFDGGATNEKLFF.

The V call is TRBV7-2, the J call TRBJ1-3; D call uncertain. Germline V lookup: CDR1 SGHTA, CDR2 FQGNSA. Trimming pared 1 base from V and 9 bases from J, leaving 10 bases between. CDR3 size: 13 residues. Here the CDR3 DNA reads TGTGCCAGCAGCTTAGGCTTACGCGCCACCATATATTTT. Translating it yields CASSLGLRATIYF.

This sequence joins TRBV7-9 and TRBJ2-2, with D unclear. The germline V and J ends were trimmed by 1 base and 2 bases, with 8 bases remaining between them. CDR3 length: 15 amino acids. Germline loops: CDR1 SEHNR, CDR2 FQNEAQ (reference sequence). The DNA of the CDR3 is TGTGCCAGCAGCTTAGGTAACAGCAACACCGGGGAGCTGTTTTTT. This gives the protein CASSLGNSNTGELFF.

This clone has only one observation. The gene calls are TRBV5-1 and TRBJ1-1; maybe TRBD1 (5 bases). Germline lookup yields CDR1 SGHRS and CDR2 YFSETQ. The germline V and J ends were trimmed by 2 bases and 4 bases, with 12 bases remaining between them. The length of the CDR3 is 14 residues. Written as DNA, the CDR3 is TGCGCCAGCAGCTTCCAGGGCCCCAGCACTGAAGCTTTCTTT. This encodes CASSFQGPSTEAFF.

The chain is built from TRBV5-1 and TRBJ1-2, with a tentative D call TRBD1 (6 bases). Trimming pared 0 bases from V and 1 base from J, leaving 13 bases between. The V gene's germline CDR1 is SGHRS and CDR2 YFSETQ. CDR3 size: 16 residues. DNA of the CDR3: TGCGCCAGCAGCTTGGATGTAACAGGGATTAACTATGGCTACACCTTC. Translating it yields CASSLDVTGINYGYTF.